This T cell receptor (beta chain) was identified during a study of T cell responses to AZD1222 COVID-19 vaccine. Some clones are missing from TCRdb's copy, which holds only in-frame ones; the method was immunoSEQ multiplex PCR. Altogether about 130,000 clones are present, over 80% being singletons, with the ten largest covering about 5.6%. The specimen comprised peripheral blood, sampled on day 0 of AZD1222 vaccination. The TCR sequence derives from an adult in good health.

The CDR3 DNA sequence: TGTGCCACCAGTGTGGCGGGGATTGAGGATCAGCCCCAGCATTTT. This codes for CATSVAGIEDQPQHF. The chain uses TRBV24-1 and TRBJ1-5; D uncertain. V was shortened by 5 bases and J by 5 bases, with 15 bases between the two germline ends. Germline V gene sequence: CDR1 KGHDR, CDR2 SFDVKD. CDR3 length: 15 amino acids.